The 9 T cell receptor beta chains listed next were all sequenced from one sample in a study of CD8+ T cells in alopecia areata. Reverse transcribed after extraction, RNA yielded cDNA as the sequencing template. The data were produced by immunoSEQ multiplex PCR, yet TCRdb's version contains in-frame clones alone and is incomplete. The repertoire holds 80,000 to 100,000 clones, 44% seen once, with more than 15% in the top ten. Treatment: oral pan-JAK inhibitor, 5-10 mg twice daily. This material consisted of CD8+ T cells sorted from blood, taken at week 24, from a patient treated with tofacitinib. All receptors come from a human donor with alopecia areata.

This chain joins TRBV6-5 and TRBJ2-4; 10 bases are shared with TRBD1. The ends lost 5 bases at V and 14 bases at J; junction bases unmatched: 12. Germline lookup yields CDR1 MNHEY and CDR2 SVGAGI. CDR3 length equals 14 residues. In nucleotides, the CDR3 is TGTGCCAGCAGTGACGGGACAGGGGCCCGGAAGGAGTACTTC. Translation gives CASSDGTGARKEYF.

The chain has TRBV7-9 and TRBJ1-2; 8 bases are a match to TRBD1. Germline V gene sequence: CDR1 SEHNR, CDR2 FQNEAQ (reference sequence). This CDR3 has 14 residues. J lost 3 bases, V lost 4 bases, and 4 bases had no gene match. CDR3 in DNA: TGTGCCAGCAGCTCGGACAGGGAAGACTATGGCTACACCTTC. This sequence encodes CASSSDREDYGYTF.

The V call is TRBV7-9, the J call TRBJ2-5; tentatively, D is TRBD2 (6 bases). With 5 bases removed from V and 0 bases from J, the gap between germline ends came to 16 bases. The CDR3 spans 16 residues. Germline CDR1 SEHNR, CDR2 FQNEAQ (reference sequence). For the CDR3, the DNA is TGTGCCAGCAGCCCGCCCCTAGGGGAGGACCAAGAGACCCAGTACTTC. Translated: CASSPPLGEDQETQYF.

The rearrangement links TRBV5-1 to TRBJ2-7, with 11 bases matching TRBD2. Germline trimming cut 4 bases from V and 0 bases from J; bases unmatched to any gene: 3. The CDR3 loop spans 15 amino acids. CDR1 and CDR2 from the germline V gene are SGHRS and YFSETQ. The CDR3 bases are TGCGCCAGCAGCCCAACTAGCGGGAGCTCCTACGAGCAGTACTTC. Translation: CASSPTSGSSYEQYF.

CDR3 nucleotides: TGTGCCAGCAGCGAAGGACTAGCGGGCTCGAACACCGGGGAGCTGTTTTTT. The encoded protein is CASSEGLAGSNTGELFF. The chain employs TRBV9 and TRBJ2-2; 11 positions match TRBD2. The germline V gene has CDR1 SGDLS and CDR2 YYNGEE. The CDR3 spans 17 residues. With 3 bases clipped from V and 0 bases from J, the junction kept 4 bases outside the gene matches. The full variable domain, rest sourced from reference TRBV9 and TRBJ2-2, is DSGVTQTPKHLITATGQRVTLRCSPRSGDLSVYWYQQSLDQGLQFLIQYYNGEERAKGNILERFSAQQFPDLHSELNLSSLELGDSALYFCASSEGLAGSNTGELFFGEGSRLTVL.

In this sample, this clone turned up a few times. This chain links TRBV2 with TRBJ2-2; no reliable D call. Germline V gene data show CDR1 as SNHLY and CDR2 as FYNNEI. The CDR3 has 13 amino acids. Trimming removed 2 bases from V and 8 bases from J, with 9 bases in between. CDR3 coding DNA: TGTGCCAGCAGTGAAAGTATGGCGGGGGAGCTGTTTTTT. It encodes CASSESMAGELFF.

The chain couples TRBV4-1 to TRBJ1-2; possibly TRBD1 for D (5 bases). The V gene's germline CDR1 is MGHRA and CDR2 YSYEKL. The CDR3 has 13 amino acids. Trimming left V 0 bases short and J 7 bases short, with 9 bases between. The CDR3 DNA reads as TGCGCCAGCAGCCAAGATAATGGGGGTGGCTACACCTTC. This gives the protein CASSQDNGGGYTF.

The J gene is TRBJ2-1, the V gene TRBV25-1, with TRBD1 matching 9 bases. Germline loops: CDR1 MGHDK, CDR2 SYGVNS. Germline trimming cut 0 bases from V and 8 bases from J; bases unmatched to any gene: 14. The length of the CDR3 is 18 residues. The CDR3 coding sequence is TGTGCCAGCAGTGAATATCTGTATTTGTACAGGGGGCGATATGAGCAGTTCTTC. It yields the protein CASSEYLYLYRGRYEQFF.

V and J are TRBV7-2 and TRBJ2-7, with 8 bases identical to TRBD1. The CDR3 has 13 residues. In germline, CDR1 is SGHTA, CDR2 FQGNSA. The V and J ends lost 4 bases and 4 bases, in that order; junction bases with no gene match: 3. CDR3 coding DNA: TGTGCCAGCAGCTGGACAGGGAAGTACGAGCAGTACTTC. It is translated as CASSWTGKYEQYF.